This note documents a single T cell receptor (beta chain) sequence. Its antigen is undetermined. Every isolated RNA sample was fully reverse transcribed, so sequencing captured expressed TCRB transcripts. Method: immunoSEQ multiplex PCR; TCRdb's copy keeps in-frame clones and lacks some. The sample lists about 360,000 clones, roughly 12% occurring once. Sorting produced populations that all topped 98% purity. V was cut by 5 bases and J by 4 bases, with 15 bases left in between. There are 15 residues in the CDR3. Germline V CDR1 and CDR2: SGHTA, FQGNSA. The data are from a study of beta chain features in type 1 diabetes. Study-level findings and limits: Using cDNA template may skew counts toward highly expressing activated cells.

The chain uses TRBV7-2 and TRBJ1-5; D remains ambiguous. The sequence came from a man in his late teens or twenties in good health. The sample comprised naive CD4+ T cells from blood. The DNA for the CDR3 is TGTGCCAGCAGCCCTAGCGCCCTTTGGAATCAGCCCCAGCATTTT. This sequence encodes CASSPSALWNQPQHF. The entire variable domain, with the rest obtained from reference TRBV7-2 and TRBJ1-5, is as follows: GAGVSQSPSNKVTEKGKDVELRCDPISGHTALYWYRQSLGQGLEFLIYFQGNSAPDKSGLPSDRFSAERTGGSVSTLTIQRTQQEDSAVYLCASSPSALWNQPQHFGDGTRLSIL.